The 30 T cell receptor beta chains reported below all come from one sample, sequenced in a study of CD8 T cells in ankylosing spondylitis. TCRdb independently ran MiXCR on the 5' RACE reads; one entry per CDR3 protein. The table has approximately 100,000 distinct CDR3 sequences, roughly 8.7% seen once. The sample consisted of blood, either unsorted or a sorted T cell fraction (not recorded which). The receptors were gathered from a male donor with ankylosing spondylitis or in good health (not recorded which).

This clonotype was detected ten times or more. The V call is TRBV28, the J call TRBJ2-7; D perhaps matches TRBD2 (5 bases). Trimming pared 3 bases from V and 5 bases from J, leaving 5 bases between. The CDR3 runs to 11 residues. Germline V gene lookup returns CDR1 MDHEN and CDR2 SYDVKM. The CDR3 DNA follows: TGTGCCAGCAGTTTTAGCGACGAGCAGTACTTC. It codes for CASSFSDEQYF.

The rearrangement links TRBV4-3 to TRBJ2-1, with D hard to call. CDR3 size: 14 residues. The V end was cut by 1 base, the J end by 2 bases, with 6 bases between. CDR1 is LGHNA, CDR2 YSLEER, per germline. The CDR3 coding sequence is TGCGCCAGCAGCCAAGGGGCACCCTACAATGAGCAGTTCTTC. Protein sequence: CASSQGAPYNEQFF.

This clonotype was detected many times. This rearrangement joins TRBV4-2 to TRBJ1-1, with D uncertain. This CDR3 is 14 amino acids long. Germline lookup yields CDR1 LGHNA and CDR2 YNFKEQ. V lost 6 bases to trimming and J lost 11 bases, with 22 bases between them. The CDR3 sequence is CASRQIFAGSSAFF. CDR3 nucleotides: TGTGCCAGCAGGCAGATCTTCGCGGGATCATCGGCTTTCTTT.

This clonotype was seen ten or more times. The rearrangement uses TRBV20-1 and TRBJ2-1, with 9 nucleotides matching TRBD2. Germline loops: CDR1 DFQATT, CDR2 SNEGSKA (reference sequence). CDR3 length: 17 amino acids. J lost 6 bases, V lost 1 base, and 13 bases had no gene match. The CDR3 loop is CSARVPLRREGFNEQFF. DNA for the CDR3: TGCAGTGCTAGAGTCCCCCTTCGGCGGGAGGGTTTCAATGAGCAGTTCTTC.

This clonotype is deemed medium-sized. This chain joins TRBV27 and TRBJ2-5, with D possibly being TRBD2 (7 bases). V lost 5 bases and J lost 5, with 18 bases in between. The CDR3 runs to 15 residues. Germline V gene sequence: CDR1 MNHEY, CDR2 SMNVEV (reference sequence). The CDR3 reads CASSPNGGGGETQYF. The CDR3 coding sequence is TGTGCCAGCAGTCCCAATGGGGGGGGGGGCGAGACCCAGTACTTC.

This clonotype has a count of ten or more. V and J are TRBV6-2 or TRBV6-3 and TRBJ2-7; maybe TRBD2 (6 bases). Trimming left V 6 bases short and J 3 bases short, with 9 bases between. Germline CDR1 MNHEY, CDR2 SVGEGT. There are 12 residues in the CDR3. As DNA, the CDR3 is TGTGCCAGCAGACGACTAGGCTACGAGCAGTACTTC. This gives the protein CASRRLGYEQYF.

This clonotype was counted ten times or more. The V call is TRBV5-6, the J call TRBJ2-7; TRBD2 matches 9 bases. In germline, CDR1 is SGHDT, CDR2 YYEEEE. The V segment lost 0 bases and the J segment 3 bases; nucleotides outside the gene matches: 4. The CDR3 runs to 15 residues. The CDR3 is CASSLGLAEFYEQYF. DNA of the CDR3: TGTGCCAGCAGCTTGGGACTAGCGGAGTTCTACGAGCAGTACTTC. Combining the CDR3 with reference TRBV5-6 and TRBJ2-7 gives the whole variable domain DAGVTQSPTHLIKTRGQQVTLRCSPKSGHDTVSWYQQALGQGPQFIFQYYEEEERQRGNFPDRFSGHQFPNYSSELNVNALLLGDSALYLCASSLGLAEFYEQYFGPGTRLTVT.

This clonotype has at least ten counts. The chain employs TRBV6-2 or TRBV6-3 and TRBJ1-1; TRBD1 matches at 7 bases. Germline loops: CDR1 MNHEY, CDR2 SVGEGT. Trimming took 0 bases from V and 6 from J; bases not matched to a gene: 7. CDR3 length: 15 amino acids. CDR3 loop: CASSYSRQGPPEAFF. CDR3 in DNA: TGTGCCAGCAGTTACTCTAGACAGGGACCCCCTGAAGCTTTCTTT.

This clonotype was observed many times. The chain has TRBV12-5 and TRBJ1-5; perhaps TRBD1 as D (5 bases). The germline V gene has CDR1 LGHNT and CDR2 FRNRAP. The CDR3 sequence is 15 residues long. Between the trimmed V and J ends, which lost 6 bases and 0 bases, there was a span of 12 bases. The CDR3 reads CASGPGTYSNQPQHF. The CDR3 DNA is TGTGCTAGTGGCCCCGGGACGTATAGCAATCAGCCCCAGCATTTT.

This clonotype was recorded at least ten times. The chain is built from TRBV6-2 or TRBV6-3 and TRBJ1-2; no clear D. Germline CDR1 and CDR2: MNHEY and SVGEGT. V lost 6 bases, J lost 3 bases, and 11 bases lay in between. CDR3 size: 13 residues. The CDR3: CASSRGSDYGYTF. In nucleotides, the CDR3 is TGTGCCAGCAGCCGAGGGTCGGACTATGGCTACACCTTC.

This clonotype has a count of ten or more. This chain connects TRBV15 to TRBJ1-2; no clear D gene. Per germline, CDR1 LNHNV and CDR2 YYDKDF (reference sequence). Trimming left V 0 bases short and J 8 bases short, with 10 bases between. This CDR3 spans 13 amino acids. The CDR3 reads CATSRDLRGGYTF. CDR3 in DNA: TGTGCCACCAGCAGAGATCTCCGAGGGGGCTACACCTTC.

In its sample, this clonotype was seen many times. This chain connects TRBV20-1 to TRBJ2-7; weak D call: TRBD2 (6 bases). This CDR3 has 15 amino acids. The germline CDR1 and CDR2 sequences are DFQATT and SNEGSKA (reference sequence). V shed 6 bases and J shed 1 base, with 19 bases lying between them. CDR3 nucleotide sequence: TGCAGTGCCGCGAGCACCGGGACTGCGTCCTACGAGCAGTACTTC. Amino acids: CSAASTGTASYEQYF.

The sample holds many counts of this clonotype. The gene calls are TRBV7-1 and TRBJ2-4; 7 positions agree with TRBD2. TRBV7-1 is an ORF, and what it does is uncertain. The CDR3 loop spans 15 amino acids. V dropped 3 bases and J dropped 9; count of bases not matched to a gene: 11. The CDR3 here is CASSSGGLVVGIQYF. CDR3 DNA sequence: TGTGCCAGCAGCTCCGGAGGACTAGTGGTGGGCATTCAGTACTTC.

The table lists this clonotype with many counts. The chain links TRBV4-1 to TRBJ2-1; D is unresolved. The CDR3 extends over 17 amino acids. V was shortened by 4 bases and J by 4 bases, with 20 bases between the two germline ends. The germline CDR1 and CDR2 sequences are MGHRA and YSYEKL. CDR3 DNA sequence: TGCGCCAGCAGCCTTCCTCTCGCGGTTTCCCTATACAATGAGCAGTTCTTC. Translating gives CASSLPLAVSLYNEQFF.

This chain joins TRBV5-6 and TRBJ1-1; maybe TRBD1 (6 bases). CDR1 SGHDT and CDR2 YYEEEE come from the germline V gene. The CDR3 loop spans 12 amino acids. Trimming stripped 4 bases from V and 7 bases from J, with 11 bases between. The CDR3 is CASSGGAYEAFF. The DNA of the CDR3 is TGTGCCAGCAGCGGGGGGGCCTATGAAGCTTTCTTT.

This clonotype was picked up many times. The chain couples TRBV6-6 to TRBJ2-1; TRBD1 matches at 8 bases. CDR3 size: 23 residues. Germline loops: CDR1 MNHNY, CDR2 SVGAGI (reference sequence). Trimming removed 6 bases from V and 5 bases from J; junction bases left unmatched: 33. CDR3 sequence (DNA): TGTGCCAGCAGACCCCCTCCGGGACAGGTCCCCAAAGCTTCGGGTCCAGGCAACAATGAGCAGTTCTTC. Its protein is CASRPPPGQVPKASGPGNNEQFF.

The sample holds many counts of this clonotype. The chain uses TRBV11-2 and TRBJ2-1; perhaps TRBD2 as D (5 bases). This CDR3 has 17 residues. With 1 base removed from V and 0 bases from J, the gap between germline ends came to 13 bases. Germline CDR1 is SGHAT and CDR2 is FQNNGV. CDR3 nucleotide sequence: TGTGCCAGCAGCTTAGTACGGGTAGCGCGCTCCTACAATGAGCAGTTCTTC. Protein product: CASSLVRVARSYNEQFF.

This clonotype was counted at least ten times. The chain has TRBV12-3 or TRBV12-4 and TRBJ2-1; 10 nucleotides align to TRBD2. The junction had 10 bases not matched to a gene; V was cut back by 7 bases and J by 7 bases. This CDR3 spans 15 amino acids. The CDR3 nucleotides are TGTGCCAGCACCTTGGAAGCGGGGGGGCCAAATGAGCAGTTCTTC. As protein: CASTLEAGGPNEQFF.

There are many counts of this clonotype. The chain employs TRBV14 and TRBJ1-6, with 9 nucleotides matching TRBD1. Unmatched junction bases numbered 7, after V lost 1 base and J lost 3 bases. Germline CDR1 reads SGHDN; CDR2 reads FVKESK. The CDR3 spans 18 residues. The CDR3 region is CASSQGVRDRDYNSPLHF. CDR3 in DNA: TGTGCCAGCAGCCAAGGGGTCCGGGACAGGGACTATAATTCACCCCTCCACTTT.

Many counts were recorded for this clonotype. This sequence joins TRBV20-1 and TRBJ2-7; unclear D gene. This CDR3 spans 14 amino acids. Trimming took off 5 bases at V and 0 bases at J, with 14 bases between the two ends. In germline, CDR1 is DFQATT, CDR2 SNEGSKA (reference sequence). The CDR3 loop reads CSARLRRSSYEQYF. CDR3 nucleotide sequence: TGCAGTGCTCGTCTTCGACGGAGCTCCTACGAGCAGTACTTC.

Worth noting for this clonotype: Since a much larger clone is just one base distant, this may be a read error. The chain couples TRBV29-1 to TRBJ2-3; TRBD1 matches at 9 bases. After removal of 8 bases from V and 1 base from J, the junction contained 22 bases not matched to a gene. Germline CDR1 reads SQVTM; CDR2 reads ANQGSEA. The CDR3 contains 19 residues. In DNA form, the CDR3 reads TGCAGCATTCCAAAGGCGATTAGGACAGGGGCTTTCGGCACAGATACGCAGTATTTT. It codes for CSIPKAIRTGAFGTDTQYF.

This clonotype has a count of ten or more. This rearrangement joins TRBV4-1 to TRBJ2-7; 9 bases agree with TRBD2. The CDR3 extends over 16 amino acids. Losses at the gene ends were 1 base for V and 5 bases for J; bases not matched to a gene: 9. The germline V gene has CDR1 MGHRA and CDR2 YSYEKL. As DNA, the CDR3 is TGCGCCAGCAGCCAAGTAGGTATCGCGGGAGGGAACGAGCAGTACTTC. It codes for CASSQVGIAGGNEQYF.

This clonotype was picked up many times. The V gene is TRBV7-6, the J gene TRBJ2-7; D may match TRBD1 or TRBD2 (6 bases each). Germline V gene sequence: CDR1 SGHVS, CDR2 FNYEAQ. Trimming took 1 base from V and 3 from J, leaving 13 bases between them. This CDR3 comprises 15 residues. The CDR3 coding sequence is TGTGCCAGCAGCTTAGAGGGGGTTAGCGGCTACGAGCAGTACTTC. It is translated as CASSLEGVSGYEQYF.

This clonotype was found many times. The chain couples TRBV24-1 to TRBJ2-2, with D perhaps TRBD1 (6 bases). The CDR3 consists of 17 residues. Germline V gene data show CDR1 as KGHDR and CDR2 as SFDVKD. V was clipped by 2 bases and J by 2 bases, with 14 bases between them. CDR3 nucleotide sequence: TGTGCCACCAGTGATTCCGGCCGGACAGAAAACACCGGGGAGCTGTTTTTT. This sequence encodes CATSDSGRTENTGELFF.

The CDR3 loop is CSARRGVTEAFF. The DNA for the CDR3 is TGCAGTGCCCGCCGGGGGGTAACTGAAGCTTTCTTT. The rearrangement links TRBV20-1 to TRBJ1-1; possible D gene TRBD1, 5 bases. The CDR3 contains 12 residues. The germline gives CDR1 DFQATT, CDR2 SNEGSKA (reference sequence). V gave up 6 bases and J gave up 5 bases, with 13 bases separating them.

This chain connects TRBV18 to TRBJ1-2; TRBD1 might be the D (5 bases). This CDR3 contains 14 residues. Trimming removed 3 bases from V and 7 bases from J, with 15 bases in between. Germline values: CDR1 KGHSH, CDR2 LQKENI. The CDR3 reads CASSPEGRGLGYTF. DNA for the CDR3: TGTGCCAGCTCACCTGAGGGGCGAGGACTTGGCTACACCTTC.

This clonotype was recorded at least ten times. The chain uses TRBV24-1 and TRBJ2-5; maybe TRBD2 (6 bases). CDR1 KGHDR and CDR2 SFDVKD come from the germline V gene. The CDR3 spans 15 residues. Trimming pared 3 bases from V and 3 bases from J, leaving 13 bases between. The CDR3 nucleotides read TGTGCCACCAGTGATCCTCGACTAGAGGAAGAGACCCAGTACTTC. Protein: CATSDPRLEEETQYF.

This clonotype was seen at least ten times. The chain couples TRBV27 to TRBJ2-1, with D possibly being TRBD2 (6 bases). V was shortened by 6 bases and J by 5 bases, with 14 bases between the two germline ends. Germline V gene data show CDR1 as MNHEY and CDR2 as SMNVEV (reference sequence). The CDR3 extends over 14 amino acids. In DNA, the CDR3 is TGTGCCAGCAGCTATGGAGGGAGGCACAATGAGCAGTTCTTC. Protein product: CASSYGGRHNEQFF.

This clonotype has at least ten counts. This chain connects TRBV12-5 to TRBJ1-6, with D hard to call. V dropped 5 bases and J dropped 7 bases, with 9 bases sitting between them. The CDR3 is 13 amino acids. Germline V gives CDR1 LGHNT, CDR2 FRNRAP. The CDR3 nucleotides are TGTGCTAGTGGTCCTGGAGGCAATTCACCCCTCCACTTT. Translation: CASGPGGNSPLHF.

This clonotype occurred many times. This chain links TRBV12-3 or TRBV12-4 with TRBJ2-7; perhaps D is TRBD1 or TRBD2 (5 bases each). V lost 3 bases, J lost 0 bases, and 9 bases lay in between. The CDR3 covers 14 residues. In nucleotides, the CDR3 is TGTGCCAGCAGTTTCGGGGCGACCTCCTACGAGCAGTACTTC. It yields the protein CASSFGATSYEQYF.